The sequence of this T cell receptor beta chain was determined in a study of cytomegalovirus exposure and HLA in healthy donors. At the level of the study: The roughly 130 validation repertoires used the same platform as the approximately 700 first-cohort repertoires (as reported by a later analysis).

This CDR3 is built from 15 residues. Germline values: CDR1 MNHNY, CDR2 SVGAGI (reference sequence). The V gene end was trimmed by 4 bases and the J gene end by 3 bases; junction bases not matched to a gene: 3. In the case of this clone: Its antigen is currently unknown.

Generated by immunoSEQ multiplex PCR, the TCRdb table keeps only in-frame clones and is missing some. The sample has about 50,000 clones, around nine tenths seen once. Findings of the study overall: The study flagged approximately 180 TCR beta chains as cytomegalovirus-associated. Reports described diagnosis of cytomegalovirus status by the classifier as highly specific and sensitive.

The receptor was derived from a man younger than 35 in good health and CMV-seronegative. Sequencing was carried out using PBMCs. The V call is TRBV6-6, the J call TRBJ2-1; 10 bases match TRBD2. CDR3 sequence reads: CASSSGTSDYNEQFF. CDR3 coding DNA: TGTGCCAGCAGTTCCGGGACTAGCGACTACAATGAGCAGTTCTTC.